This T cell receptor beta chain was sequenced in a study of T cell repertoires in cytomegalovirus infection. Study information: In public TCR beta signatures, there were indications of both CMV infection and matching HLA type.

Study-wide results and caveats: In two of eight donors, the top clonotype was HLA-C-restricted CMV-specific.

The CDR3 extends over 17 amino acids. Trimming cost V 3 bases and J 2 bases, with 18 bases left between them. Germline V gene lookup returns CDR1 SNHLY and CDR2 FYNNEI. Regarding this clonotype: No antigen is known for it.

Via MiXCR, TCRdb re-called the reads, giving one row per CDR3 protein. The sample consists of roughly 230,000 distinct CDR3 sequences, roughly 22% of them appearing once. Sequenced: CD8+ T cells from PBMCs. V usage is TRBV2 and J usage is TRBJ2-3; D is unresolved. The receptor's source is a human donor in good health (CMV status not recorded). Some clones in this sample may be carry-over from other donors' samples. The CDR3 DNA sequence: TGTGCCAGCAGTGACCTCCCAGCGACGCAGGACACAGATACGCAGTATTTT. Protein sequence: CASSDLPATQDTDTQYF.